This T cell receptor (beta chain) was documented in a study of cytomegalovirus exposure and HLA in healthy donors. This CDR3 has 14 residues. Study-wide findings and caveats: Despite most TCR sequences being rare, some public TCRs occurred in many donors. Cytomegalovirus association was assigned to about 150 TCR beta chains. The classifier reportedly diagnosed cytomegalovirus status with high specificity and sensitivity.

Sequencing used immunoSEQ multiplex PCR; TCRdb keeps in-frame clones, though not all of them. The profile shows about 74,000 clones, roughly 94% of them singletons. Comments on this clone: Antigen specificity is unknown.

The donors formed part of the 120-subject validation cohort, distinct from the approximately 630-subject first cohort. This chain links TRBV12-1 with TRBJ1-5; the tabulated D call, TRBD1, remains unverified against the DNA. TRBV12-1 is flagged as a pseudogene. This receptor was obtained from a woman aged 18-30 years in good health and CMV-seropositive. Input material: PBMCs. The CDR3 DNA reads TGTGCCAGCAGCTTTGCCAGGGCTCGTCAGCCCCAGCATTTT. Its protein product is CASSFARARQPQHF.